Included here is one T cell receptor (beta chain) sequence, with context. Sequencing was performed with immunoSEQ multiplex PCR; in TCRdb, only in-frame clones are kept and a portion is missing. The sample lists more than 50,000 clones, around 88% occurring once. These data originate in a study of PD-1 blockade in mismatch repair-deficient tumors. The J segment lost 2 bases and the V segment lost 3 bases, leaving 6 bases of the junction unmatched. The CDR3 is 15 amino acids. Germline-derived CDR1 and CDR2 are MNHEY and SMNVEV (reference sequence). The source material was peripheral blood, sampled 52 weeks after starting pembrolizumab. This rearrangement joins TRBV27 to TRBJ2-7; 8 nucleotides match TRBD2. The clonotype originates from an adult with mismatch repair-deficient cancer. CDR3: CASSFSGGATYEQYF. CDR3 nucleotide sequence: TGTGCCAGCAGTTTCAGCGGGGGAGCGACCTACGAGCAGTACTTC.